Listed here are 18 T cell receptor beta chains from one sample, sequenced in a study of CD8 T cells in Susac syndrome. A quantity of about 0.5 to 1 ug RNA underwent reverse transcription using random hexamers. TCRdb used MiXCR to reprocess the immunoSEQ multiplex PCR reads, holding one entry per CDR3 protein. The table includes roughly 44,000 distinct CDR3 sequences, 93% detected once. The sequencing input was CD8+ T cells from PBMCs. All receptors derive from a human donor in good health.

This clonotype appeared once. The rearrangement uses TRBV25-1 and TRBJ1-1; perhaps TRBD1 as D (6 bases). The CDR3 sequence is 13 residues long. V was shortened by 7 bases and J by 5 bases, with 14 bases between the two germline ends. Per germline, CDR1 MGHDK and CDR2 SYGVNS. DNA of the CDR3: TGTGCCAGCACCAAGACAGGTTGGACTGAAGCTTTCTTT. It encodes CASTKTGWTEAFF. The full variable domain, completed using reference TRBV25-1 and TRBJ1-1, is EADIYQTPRYLVIGTGKKITLECSQTMGHDKMYWYQQDPGMELHLIHYSYGVNSTEKGDLSSESTVSRIRTEHFPLTLESARPSHTSQYLCASTKTGWTEAFFGQGTRLTVV.

The V call is TRBV6-1, the J call TRBJ1-1, with a possible D match to TRBD1 (5 bases). V dropped 2 bases and J dropped 0 bases, with 19 bases sitting between them. CDR1 and CDR2 from the germline V gene are MNHNS and SASEGT. The CDR3 totals 18 residues. CDR3 in amino acids: CASSEMSWRGGMNTEAFF. CDR3 DNA sequence: TGTGCCAGCAGTGAAATGAGTTGGAGGGGAGGGATGAACACTGAAGCTTTCTTT.

The V call is TRBV2, the J call TRBJ2-3; TRBD2 aligns across 10 bases. The CDR3 length is 16 residues. Germline trimming cut 4 bases from V and 2 bases from J; bases unmatched to any gene: 6. Per germline, CDR1 SNHLY and CDR2 FYNNEI. The CDR3 region is CASSAGTSAITDTQYF. CDR3 nucleotide sequence: TGTGCCAGCAGTGCCGGGACTAGCGCAATCACAGATACGCAGTATTTT.

The chain recombines TRBV18 with TRBJ1-1; weak D call: TRBD1 (6 bases). Germline loops: CDR1 KGHSH, CDR2 LQKENI. The CDR3 runs 13 residues. V lost 2 bases and J lost 11, with 15 bases in between. CDR3 nucleotides: TGTGCCAGCTCACCAACGGACAGCGATGGGGCTTTCTTT. It is translated as CASSPTDSDGAFF.

The V call is TRBV7-6, the J call TRBJ2-7, with a possible D match to TRBD1 (5 bases). The CDR3 runs to 14 residues. V gave up 0 bases and J gave up 5 bases, with 11 bases separating them. CDR1 is SGHVS, CDR2 FNYEAQ, per germline. The CDR3 nucleotides are TGTGCCAGCAGCTTAGCTTCGCAGGGAAACGAGCAGTACTTC. As protein: CASSLASQGNEQYF.

J is TRBJ2-1 and V is TRBV6-6; D might be TRBD2 (6 bases). The length of the CDR3 is 12 residues. Trimming took off 5 bases at V and 8 bases at J, with 10 bases between the two ends. Looked up from germline, CDR1 is MNHNY and CDR2 is SVGAGI (reference sequence). CDR3 protein: CASSETSYEQFF. DNA for the CDR3: TGTGCCAGCAGTGAGACTAGTTATGAGCAGTTCTTC.

The chain couples TRBV12-3 or TRBV12-4 to TRBJ2-7; unclear D gene. V was pared by 5 bases and J by 4 bases, with 12 bases between. The CDR3 consists of 13 residues. The CDR3 DNA sequence: TGTGCCAGCAGTCTCGGTTCCACATACGAGCAGTACTTC. Its translation is CASSLGSTYEQYF.

The CDR3 protein is CASSQGWRNIQYF. The CDR3 coding sequence is TGTGCCAGCAGCCAAGGGTGGAGGAACATTCAGTACTTC. The chain joins TRBV6-5 to TRBJ2-4, with D possibly matching TRBD2 (5 bases). The CDR3 has 13 amino acids. V was pared by 6 bases and J by 7 bases, with 13 bases between. Germline values: CDR1 MNHEY, CDR2 SVGAGI.

V and J are TRBV29-1 and TRBJ2-2, with TRBD1 as a possible D gene (6 bases). CDR1 and CDR2 from the germline V gene are SQVTM and ANQGSEA. The length of the CDR3 is 15 residues. Trimming left V 6 bases short and J 3 bases short, with 17 bases between. The CDR3 coding sequence is TGCAGCGTCGTTAAACGGACAGAGCACACCGGGGAGCTGTTTTTT. Translating it yields CSVVKRTEHTGELFF.

The J gene is TRBJ2-5, the V gene TRBV6-6; D is unresolved. V was cut by 5 bases and J by 11 bases, with 12 bases left in between. Germline assignment: CDR1 MNHNY and CDR2 SVGAGI (reference sequence). There are 11 residues in the CDR3. The CDR3 sequence is CASSDRALQYF. The CDR3 DNA sequence: TGTGCCAGCAGTGACCGGGCCCTACAGTACTTC.

The V gene is TRBV4-1, the J gene TRBJ2-3; 7 nucleotides agree with TRBD2. The junction had 13 bases not matched to a gene; V was cut back by 0 bases and J by 4 bases. Germline V gives CDR1 MGHRA, CDR2 YSYEKL. CDR3 length: 18 amino acids. In DNA form, the CDR3 reads TGCGCCAGCAGCCAAGAAGTGGGGTCTAGCGGCTTAGCAGATACGCAGTATTTT. The encoded protein is CASSQEVGSSGLADTQYF.

The rearrangement uses TRBV29-1 and TRBJ2-7; D is possibly TRBD1 (5 bases). V was pared by 1 base and J by 1 base, with 17 bases between. This CDR3 has 16 residues. The germline gives CDR1 SQVTM, CDR2 ANQGSEA. The CDR3 DNA is TGCAGCGTTGAAGGAGTCGATCGCGGACATTCCTACGAGCAGTACTTC. This gives the protein CSVEGVDRGHSYEQYF.

This clonotype showed up just once. The chain employs TRBV2 and TRBJ2-4, with a tentative D call TRBD2 (7 bases). The CDR3 loop spans 15 amino acids. V gave up 9 bases and J gave up 1 base, with 16 bases separating them. Germline V gene data show CDR1 as SNHLY and CDR2 as FYNNEI. In nucleotides, the CDR3 is TGTGCCAGAGGTTCCGGGGGGCCTGCCAAAAACATTCAGTACTTC. Its protein is CARGSGGPAKNIQYF.

This chain links TRBV27 with TRBJ1-2, with D hard to call. The CDR3 spans 13 residues. Trimming left V 6 bases short and J 2 bases short, with 10 bases between. Germline V CDR1 and CDR2: MNHEY, SMNVEV (reference sequence). CDR3 protein: CASSAKANYGYTF. The CDR3 DNA reads TGTGCCAGCAGCGCCAAGGCGAACTATGGCTACACCTTC.

The chain carries TRBV16 and TRBJ1-2, with D possibly TRBD1 on 6 matching bases. Trimming left V 3 bases short and J 6 bases short, with 14 bases between. Germline lookup yields CDR1 KGHSY and CDR2 FQNENV. The CDR3 totals 14 residues. CDR3 amino acids: CASSQQGFGDGYTF. CDR3 DNA: TGTGCCAGCAGCCAGCAGGGGTTTGGGGATGGCTACACCTTC.

V and J are TRBV7-9 and TRBJ2-7, with D maybe TRBD1 (6 bases). The germline V and J ends were trimmed by 1 base and 2 bases, with 12 bases remaining between them. CDR3 length: 15 residues. CDR1 and CDR2 (germline): SEHNR, FQNEAQ (reference sequence). The CDR3 nucleotides read TGTGCCAGCAGCTTAGAGAACAGGGCCCCCTACGAGCAGTACTTC. Its translation: CASSLENRAPYEQYF.

The chain joins TRBV20-1 to TRBJ2-2; 9 bases line up with TRBD2. The CDR3 extends over 16 amino acids. From germline, CDR1 is DFQATT and CDR2 SNEGSKA (reference sequence). The ends lost 6 bases at V and 7 bases at J; junction bases unmatched: 15. The CDR3 sequence: CSAQLPGLARIGELFF. CDR3 DNA: TGCAGTGCCCAACTCCCGGGACTAGCCCGTATCGGGGAGCTGTTTTTT.

The rearrangement joins TRBV7-9 to TRBJ2-3, with 14 positions matching TRBD2. Germline V gene lookup returns CDR1 SEHNR and CDR2 FQNEAQ (reference sequence). This CDR3 comprises 16 residues. Losses at the gene ends were 4 bases for V and 4 bases for J; bases not matched to a gene: 4. The CDR3 region is CASSSGTSGSSDTQYF. In nucleotides, the CDR3 is TGTGCCAGCAGCTCGGGGACTAGCGGGAGTTCAGATACGCAGTATTTT.